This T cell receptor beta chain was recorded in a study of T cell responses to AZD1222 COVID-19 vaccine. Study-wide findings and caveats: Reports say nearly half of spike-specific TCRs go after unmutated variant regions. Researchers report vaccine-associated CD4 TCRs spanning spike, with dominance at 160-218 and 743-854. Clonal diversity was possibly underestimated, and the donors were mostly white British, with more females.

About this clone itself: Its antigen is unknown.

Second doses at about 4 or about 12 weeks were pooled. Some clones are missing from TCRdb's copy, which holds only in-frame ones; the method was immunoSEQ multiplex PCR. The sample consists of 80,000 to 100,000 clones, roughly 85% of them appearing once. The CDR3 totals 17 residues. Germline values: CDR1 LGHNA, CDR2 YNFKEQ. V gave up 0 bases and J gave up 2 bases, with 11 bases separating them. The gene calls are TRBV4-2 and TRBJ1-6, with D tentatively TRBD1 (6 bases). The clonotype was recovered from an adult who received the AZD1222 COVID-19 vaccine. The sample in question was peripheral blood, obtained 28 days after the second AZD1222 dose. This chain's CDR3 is CASSQDLDSPYNSPLHF. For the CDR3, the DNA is TGTGCCAGCAGCCAAGACCTGGACAGCCCCTATAATTCACCCCTCCACTTT.